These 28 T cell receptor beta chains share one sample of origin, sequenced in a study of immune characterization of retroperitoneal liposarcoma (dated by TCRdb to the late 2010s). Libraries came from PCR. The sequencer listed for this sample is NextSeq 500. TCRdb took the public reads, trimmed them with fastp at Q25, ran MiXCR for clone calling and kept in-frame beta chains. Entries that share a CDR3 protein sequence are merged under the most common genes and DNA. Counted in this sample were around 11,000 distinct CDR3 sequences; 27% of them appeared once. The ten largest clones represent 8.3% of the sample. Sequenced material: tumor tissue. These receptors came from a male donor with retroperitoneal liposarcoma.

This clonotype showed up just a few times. The CDR3: CASRDLAGGLYNEQYF. CDR3 nucleotides: TGTGCCAGCAGAGATCTAGCGGGAGGCCTCTACAATGAGCAGTACTTC. The rearrangement uses TRBV6-1 and TRBJ2-1; 11 bases are a match to TRBD2. The J call may be in error: the DNA end matches TRBJ2-7 better. Per germline, CDR1 MNHNS and CDR2 SASEGT. The CDR3 extends over 16 amino acids.

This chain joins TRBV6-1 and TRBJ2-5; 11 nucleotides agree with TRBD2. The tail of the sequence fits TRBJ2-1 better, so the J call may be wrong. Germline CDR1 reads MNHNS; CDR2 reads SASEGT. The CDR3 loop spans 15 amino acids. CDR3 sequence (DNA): TGTGCCAGCAGGTTGGGACTAGCGGCAAGGGATGAGCAGTTCTTC. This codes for CASRLGLAARDEQFF.

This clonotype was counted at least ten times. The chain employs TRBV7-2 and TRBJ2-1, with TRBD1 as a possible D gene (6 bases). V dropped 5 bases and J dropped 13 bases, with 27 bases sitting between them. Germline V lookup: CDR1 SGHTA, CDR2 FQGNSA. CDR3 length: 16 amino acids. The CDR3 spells CASSLGRNRATETQFF. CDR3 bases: TGTGCCAGCAGCCTCGGGCGAAACAGGGCAACAGAGACCCAGTTCTTC.

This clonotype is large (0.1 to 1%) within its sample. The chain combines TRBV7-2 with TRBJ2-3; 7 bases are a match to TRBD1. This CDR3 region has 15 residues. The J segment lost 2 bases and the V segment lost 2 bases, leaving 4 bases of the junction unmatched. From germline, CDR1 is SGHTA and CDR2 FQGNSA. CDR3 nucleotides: TGTGCCAGCAGCTTAAGGGGGCAAGCCACAGATACGCAGTATTTT. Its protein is CASSLRGQATDTQYF.

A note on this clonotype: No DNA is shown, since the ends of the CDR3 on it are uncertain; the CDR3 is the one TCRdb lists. CDR3 amino acids: CASSGVQETQYFGPGEEAFF. This chain joins TRBV6-1 and TRBJ1-1; the table assigns TRBD1, which was not confirmed against the DNA. CDR1 is MNHNS, CDR2 SASEGT, per germline. Inclusive of both ends, the CDR3 amounts to 20 amino acids.

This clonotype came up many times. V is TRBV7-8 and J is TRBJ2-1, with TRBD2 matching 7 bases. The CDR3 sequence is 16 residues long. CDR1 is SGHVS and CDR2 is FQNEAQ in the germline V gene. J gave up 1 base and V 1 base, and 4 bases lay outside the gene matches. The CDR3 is CASSLESGMSYNEQFF. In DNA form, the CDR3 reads TGTGCCAGCAGCTTAGAAAGCGGGATGTCCTACAATGAGCAGTTCTTC.

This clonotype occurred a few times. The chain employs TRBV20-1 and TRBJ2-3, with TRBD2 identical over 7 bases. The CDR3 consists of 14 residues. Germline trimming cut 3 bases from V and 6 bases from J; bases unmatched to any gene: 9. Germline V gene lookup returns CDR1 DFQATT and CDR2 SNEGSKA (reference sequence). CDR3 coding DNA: TGCAGTGCTAGTGGAAGCGGGGTTGCGGATACGCAGTATTTT. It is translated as CSASGSGVADTQYF.

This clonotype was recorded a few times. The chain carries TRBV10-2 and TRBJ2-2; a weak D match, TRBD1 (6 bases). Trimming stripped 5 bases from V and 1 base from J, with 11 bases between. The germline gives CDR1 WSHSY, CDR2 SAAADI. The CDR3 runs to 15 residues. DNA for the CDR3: TGCGCCAGCAGTCAACAGGGCCGGAACACCGGGGAGCTGTTTTTT. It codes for CASSQQGRNTGELFF.

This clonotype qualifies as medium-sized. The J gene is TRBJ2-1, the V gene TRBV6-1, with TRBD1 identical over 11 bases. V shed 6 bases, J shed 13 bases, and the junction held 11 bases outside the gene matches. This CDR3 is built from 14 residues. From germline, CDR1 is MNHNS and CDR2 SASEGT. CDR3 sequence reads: CASSRTGGQETQFF. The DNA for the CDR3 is TGTGCCAGCAGCCGGACAGGGGGCCAGGAGACCCAGTTCTTC.

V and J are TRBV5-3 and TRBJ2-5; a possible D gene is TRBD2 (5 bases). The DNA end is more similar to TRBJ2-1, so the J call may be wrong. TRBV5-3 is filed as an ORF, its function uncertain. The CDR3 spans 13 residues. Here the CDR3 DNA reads TGTGCCAGCATTTCTGGGAGACTGAGTGAGCAGTTCTTC. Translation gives CASISGRLSEQFF.

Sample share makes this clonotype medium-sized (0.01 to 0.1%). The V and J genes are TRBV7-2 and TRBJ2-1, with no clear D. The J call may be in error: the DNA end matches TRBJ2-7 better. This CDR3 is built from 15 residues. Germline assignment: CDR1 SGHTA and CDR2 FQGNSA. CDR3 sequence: CASNSRWVSYNEQYF. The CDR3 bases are TGTGCCAGCAATTCCCGGTGGGTTTCCTACAATGAGCAGTACTTC.

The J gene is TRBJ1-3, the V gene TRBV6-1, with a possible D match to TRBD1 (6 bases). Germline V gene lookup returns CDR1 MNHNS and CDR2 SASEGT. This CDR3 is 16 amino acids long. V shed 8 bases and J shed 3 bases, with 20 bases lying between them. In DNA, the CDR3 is TGTGCCAGCGGGGGGGGCCATCGGGGTGTTGGAAACACCATATATTTT. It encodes CASGGGHRGVGNTIYF.

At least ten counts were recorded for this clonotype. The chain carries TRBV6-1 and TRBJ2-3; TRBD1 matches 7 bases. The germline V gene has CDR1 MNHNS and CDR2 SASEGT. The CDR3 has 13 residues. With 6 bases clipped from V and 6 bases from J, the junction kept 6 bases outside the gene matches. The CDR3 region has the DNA TGTGCCAGCAGGAGACAGGGCTGGGATACGCAGTATTTT. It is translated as CASRRQGWDTQYF.

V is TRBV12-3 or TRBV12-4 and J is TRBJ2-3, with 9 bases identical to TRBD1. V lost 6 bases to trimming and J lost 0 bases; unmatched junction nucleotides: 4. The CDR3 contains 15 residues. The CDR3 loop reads CASSRGTGSTDTQYF. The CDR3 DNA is TGTGCCAGCAGCCGCGGGACAGGGAGCACAGATACGCAGTATTTT.

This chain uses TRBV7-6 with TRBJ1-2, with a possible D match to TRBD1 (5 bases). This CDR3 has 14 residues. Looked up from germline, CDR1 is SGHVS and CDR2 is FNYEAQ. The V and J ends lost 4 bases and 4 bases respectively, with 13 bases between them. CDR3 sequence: CASSSPDTSYGYTF. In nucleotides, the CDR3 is TGTGCCAGCAGCTCCCCGGACACGAGCTATGGCTACACCTTC.

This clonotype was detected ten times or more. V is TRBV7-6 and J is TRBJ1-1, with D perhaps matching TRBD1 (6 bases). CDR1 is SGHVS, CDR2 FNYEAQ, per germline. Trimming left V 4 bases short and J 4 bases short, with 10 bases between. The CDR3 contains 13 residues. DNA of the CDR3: TGTGCCAGCAGCTCGGCAGGGGTCACTGAAGCTTTCTTT. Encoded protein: CASSSAGVTEAFF.

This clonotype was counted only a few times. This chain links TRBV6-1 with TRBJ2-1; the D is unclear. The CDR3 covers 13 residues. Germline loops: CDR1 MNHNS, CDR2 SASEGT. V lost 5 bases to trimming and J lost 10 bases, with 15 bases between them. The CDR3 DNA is TGTGCCAGCAGTTCTCGGACCCACTACGAGCAGTTCTTC. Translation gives CASSSRTHYEQFF.

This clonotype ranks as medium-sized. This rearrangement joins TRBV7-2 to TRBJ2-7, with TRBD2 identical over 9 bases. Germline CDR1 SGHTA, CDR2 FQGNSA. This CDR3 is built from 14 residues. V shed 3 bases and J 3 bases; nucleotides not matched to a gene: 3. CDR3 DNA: TGTGCCAGCAGCTTCCAAGCGGGAGGCTACGAGCAGTACTTC. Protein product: CASSFQAGGYEQYF.

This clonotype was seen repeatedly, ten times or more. The CDR3 here is CASSRFLAGFTGELFF. As DNA, the CDR3 is TGTGCCAGCAGTAGATTTCTGGCGGGATTCACCGGGGAGCTGTTTTTT. The genes are TRBV6-1 and TRBJ2-2; D may be TRBD2 (6 bases). V was trimmed by 5 bases and J by 4 bases, leaving 17 bases between them. The CDR3 contains 16 residues. Germline V lookup: CDR1 MNHNS, CDR2 SASEGT.

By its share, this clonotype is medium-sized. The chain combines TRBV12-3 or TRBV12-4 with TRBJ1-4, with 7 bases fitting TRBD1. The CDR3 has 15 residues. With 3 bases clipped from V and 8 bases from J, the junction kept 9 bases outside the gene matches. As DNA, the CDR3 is TGTGCCAGCAGTTTGGGGACAGAAGGTCGGGAAAAACTGTTTTTT. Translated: CASSLGTEGREKLFF.

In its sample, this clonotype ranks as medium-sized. CDR3 region: CASSYRRGYEQYF. The CDR3 DNA reads TGTGCCAGCAGTTACCGCAGGGGCTACGAGCAGTACTTC. This rearrangement joins TRBV6-6 to TRBJ2-1, with TRBD1 as a possible D gene (6 bases). The DNA matches TRBJ2-7 better at its end, which makes the J call doubtful. Germline V lookup: CDR1 MNHNY, CDR2 SVGAGI (reference sequence). CDR3 length equals 13 residues.

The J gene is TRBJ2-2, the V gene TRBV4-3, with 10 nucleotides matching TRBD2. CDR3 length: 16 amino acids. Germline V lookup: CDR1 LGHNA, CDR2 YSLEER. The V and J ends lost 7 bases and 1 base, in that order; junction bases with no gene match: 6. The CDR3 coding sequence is TGCGCCAGCACCCAGAGACTAGCGGGGAACACCGGGGAGCTGTTTTTT. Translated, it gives CASTQRLAGNTGELFF.

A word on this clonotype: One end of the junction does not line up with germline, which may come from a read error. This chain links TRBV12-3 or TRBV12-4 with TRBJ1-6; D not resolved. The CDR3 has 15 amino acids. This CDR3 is CASSLATAGNSPPHF. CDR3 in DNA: TGTGCCAGCAGTTTAGCGACTGCGGGGAATTCACCCCCCCACTTT.

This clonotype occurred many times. The CDR3 DNA reads TGTGCCAGCAGTGAGTGGGGGCAGACTGAAGCTTTCTTT. It codes for CASSEWGQTEAFF. The chain carries TRBV6-1 and TRBJ1-1; a weak D match, TRBD1 (6 bases). V dropped 3 bases and J dropped 5 bases, with 10 bases sitting between them. The CDR3 consists of 13 residues. Germline values: CDR1 MNHNS, CDR2 SASEGT.

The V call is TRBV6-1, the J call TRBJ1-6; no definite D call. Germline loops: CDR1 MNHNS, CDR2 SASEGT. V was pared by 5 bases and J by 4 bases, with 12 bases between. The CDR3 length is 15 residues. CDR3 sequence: CASSPSAGYNSPLHF. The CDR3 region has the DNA TGTGCCAGCAGTCCGTCAGCGGGATATAATTCACCCCTCCACTTT.

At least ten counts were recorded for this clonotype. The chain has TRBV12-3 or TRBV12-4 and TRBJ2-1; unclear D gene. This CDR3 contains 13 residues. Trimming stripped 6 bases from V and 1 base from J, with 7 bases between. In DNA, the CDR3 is TGTGCCAGCAGGATCCGATCCTACAATGAGCAGTTCTTC. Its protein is CASRIRSYNEQFF.

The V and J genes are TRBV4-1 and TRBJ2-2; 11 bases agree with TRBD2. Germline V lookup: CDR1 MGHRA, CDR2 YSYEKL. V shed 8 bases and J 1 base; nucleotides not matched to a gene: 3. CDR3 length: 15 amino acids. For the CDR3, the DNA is TGCGCCAGCTGCCTAGCGGGAGGGAACACCGGGGAGCTGTTTTTT. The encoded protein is CASCLAGGNTGELFF.

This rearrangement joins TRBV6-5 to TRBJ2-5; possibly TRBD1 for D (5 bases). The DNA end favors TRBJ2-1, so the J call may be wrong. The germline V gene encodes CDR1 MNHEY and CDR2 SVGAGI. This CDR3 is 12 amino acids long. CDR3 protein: CASSTGSREQFF. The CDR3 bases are TGTGCCAGCAGCACAGGTTCTCGCGAGCAGTTCTTC.